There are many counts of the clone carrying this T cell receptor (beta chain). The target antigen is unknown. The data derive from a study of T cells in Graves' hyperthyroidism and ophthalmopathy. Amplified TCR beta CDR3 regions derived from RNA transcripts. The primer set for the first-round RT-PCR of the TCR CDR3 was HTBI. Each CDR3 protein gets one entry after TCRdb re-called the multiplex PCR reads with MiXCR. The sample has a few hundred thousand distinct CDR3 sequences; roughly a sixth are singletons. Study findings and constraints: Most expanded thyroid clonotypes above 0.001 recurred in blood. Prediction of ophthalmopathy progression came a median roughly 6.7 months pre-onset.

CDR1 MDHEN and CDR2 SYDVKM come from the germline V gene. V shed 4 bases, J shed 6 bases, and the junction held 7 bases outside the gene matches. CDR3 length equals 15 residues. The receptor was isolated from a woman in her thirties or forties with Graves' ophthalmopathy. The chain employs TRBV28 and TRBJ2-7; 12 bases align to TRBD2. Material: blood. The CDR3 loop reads CASSSRTSGIGEQYF. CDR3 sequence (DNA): TGTGCCAGCAGTTCCAGGACTAGCGGGATAGGCGAGCAGTACTTC.